This T cell receptor (beta chain) was documented in a study of regulatory T cells in long-lasting Graves disease (dated by TCRdb to 2020 to 2022). About the investigation overall: Persistent Graves' disease was defined as persistently positive TSH receptor autoantibodies together with antithyroid drug treatment for over 5 years. Peripheral blood TCR sequencing and RNA sequencing compared persistent Graves' disease patients with newly diagnosed Graves' disease patients. The study was registered as a clinical trial and conducted in China. A total of roughly 35 samples underwent TCR sequencing: approximately 13 from persistent and around 20 from newly diagnosed Graves' disease patients. Persistent Graves' disease patients in the clinical cohort had taken antithyroid drugs for approximately 9.5 years on average.

This clonotype was observed a handful of times. Its antigen is not yet known. Base qualities are not provided; no much larger clone lies one nucleotide away. The time point label corresponds to: persistent/refractory GD, antithyroid drugs over 5 years with positive TRAb. RNA was extracted from PBMCs in TRIzol for both TCR sequencing and RNA sequencing. Graves' disease was diagnosed according to American Thyroid Association guidelines. The patients came from an endocrinology department in Xi'an, China. From each patient, about 9.7 milliliters of peripheral blood was collected into an EDTA anticoagulant tube. Ficoll Paque Plus density gradient separation was used to isolate PBMCs, and no further T cell sorting was performed. An Agilent 2100 Bioanalyzer and agarose gel were used to check RNA quality, and a NanoDrop 2000 was used to measure RNA concentration. Broad study findings and their caveats: The study examined only peripheral blood because the primary lesion, thyroid tissue, could not be accessed. The authors noted that the small sample size was a limitation that may lower accuracy. TRBV28, TRBJ1-2 and TRBJ2-5 were preferentially used in persistent disease, while TRBV20-1 and TRBJ2-1 were favored in newly diagnosed disease. Sequencing and analysis were restricted to the TCR beta chain. Persistent patients shared more public clonotypes among themselves (around 2,500) than newly diagnosed patients did (about 970). Persistent Graves' disease patients showed lower TCR Shannon entropy and fewer highly expanded clones than newly diagnosed patients, suggesting clonal expansion.

V is shortened by 6 bases, J by 0 bases, and the region joining them spans 12 bases. Spanning cysteine to phenylalanine, the CDR3 consists of 15 amino acids. Only the CDR3 portion is preserved as DNA: 45 bases, with reading frame beginning at the first base. The germline V gene yields SNHLY for CDR1 and FYNNEI for CDR2. The method was multiplex PCR. These reads were obtained on an Illumina HiSeq 4000. TCR beta libraries were built with iRepertoire HTBI primers and Arm-PCR amplification of CDR3 regions. Before sequencing, the PCR products underwent gel purification. The paper's data handling went like this. Gene usage analysis of CDR3 amino acid clonotypes used the 50 to 70 TRBV and about 13 TRBJ segments found across samples. COPE and FqMerger were used to merge the filtered high-quality paired reads into contigs. BLAST was used to align contigs to IMGT TRBV, TRBD and TRBJ reference genes, with CDR3 defined following IMGT. Clonotypes above 0.1% frequency were classified as highly expanded clones. Repertoire diversity was measured by Shannon entropy, and V-J evenness by the Gini coefficient. Clonotypes shared by more than one individual were considered public. Using fastp trimming at Q25 and MiXCR clonotype assembly, TCRdb reanalyzed the public sequencing data and kept in-frame beta chains. Entries that share a CDR3 protein sequence are merged under the most common genes and DNA. TCRdb's processing, not the authors', yielded these V and J calls. Recorded for this sample are 400,000 to 600,000 distinct CDR3 sequences; roughly 21% of them occurred a single time. The ten largest account for less than 9% of the sample.

This TCR was sampled from a female donor with Graves disease. The material was peripheral blood mononuclear cells (PBMCs), obtained when the disease was refractory, from a patient treated with antithyroid drugs. This receptor chain uses TRBV2 and TRBJ1-3, with no confidently assigned D gene. CDR3 sequence: CASREALGSGNTIYF. The DNA sequence is as follows: TGTGCCAGCAGGGAGGCTTTGGGCTCTGGAAACACCATATATTTT.